Listed below are T cell receptor beta chains from one sample, sequenced in a study of blood T cell repertoires in COVID-19. Assay: immunoSEQ multiplex PCR; the TCRdb copy retains only in-frame clones and omits some. The table lists tens of thousands of clones, approximately 79% of them singletons. Sample: peripheral blood. Receptors were obtained from a man in his 70s with COVID-19, enrolled during active disease. CDR3s include the opening cysteine and the closing phenylalanine or tryptophan. Each record gives: V gene, D gene, CDR3 protein. A D gene is named only where the DNA matches it firmly.

>TRBV7-2|.
CASSPGGAGSNQPQHF
>TRBV7-8|.
CAGAGRADNEQFF
>TRBV3-1/TRBV3-2|.
CASSQDRYNEQFF
>TRBV3-1/TRBV3-2|TRBD1
CASSQDRGRVGNEQFF
>TRBV27|TRBD1
CASSLSRDSTTDTQYF
>TRBV7-9|TRBD1
CASSWDRGENYGYTF
>TRBV6-2/TRBV6-3|.
CASSPNGQSYGYTF
>TRBV6-2/TRBV6-3|.
CASSRTADTPSDEQYF
>TRBV13|TRBD2
CASSAGTSGSEQYF
>TRBV19|TRBD2
CASSRGLAGVRSETQYF
>TRBV21-1|.
CASSIGTSGSMSEQFF
>TRBV5-1|TRBD1
CASRQGANEKLFF
>TRBV7-9|.
CATQNRDSNYGYTF
>TRBV5-4|.
CASSRGGQTADTQYF
>TRBV28|TRBD1
CASSPLGTGGHEQYF
>TRBV7-2|TRBD1
CASSLGPGGEKLFF
>TRBV9|.
CASSVGLPQETQYF